A single sample is the source of the 14 T cell receptor beta chains below, sequenced in a study of T cells in Graves' hyperthyroidism and ophthalmopathy (dated by TCRdb to 2018 to 2020). Library creation used multiplex PCR. Sequencing instrument: Illumina HiSeq 2000. The TCR beta CDR3 regions were amplified from the RNA transcripts. The TCR CDR3 was subjected to a first round of RT-PCR using the HTBI primer set and the Qiagen OneStep RT-PCR kit. TCRdb redid the processing of the public reads, applying fastp at Q25 and MiXCR, and retained in-frame beta chains. Every distinct CDR3 protein forms one entry, paired with its most common genes and DNA. For this sample there are 700,000 or so distinct CDR3 sequences; about 17% appear just once. The ten largest clonotypes hold around 7.7% of the sample. The specimen sequenced was blood. Receptors were obtained from a man younger than 30 with Graves' hyperthyroidism.

This clonotype was seen only a few times. The chain carries TRBV6-2 or TRBV6-3 and TRBJ2-3, with D perhaps matching TRBD2 (6 bases). Germline V gives CDR1 MNHEY, CDR2 SVGEGT. The V gene lost 3 bases and the J gene lost 5 bases, with 18 bases spanning the gap. The CDR3 has 16 amino acids. The CDR3 loop is CASSYPGAVGGDTQYF. DNA of the CDR3: TGTGCCAGCAGTTATCCGGGAGCCGTTGGTGGAGATACGCAGTATTTT.

The chain uses TRBV6-1 and TRBJ2-7; either TRBD1 or TRBD2 may supply D (5 bases each). This CDR3 is 15 amino acids long. Trimming left V 6 bases short and J 1 base short, with 16 bases between. Germline V CDR1 and CDR2: MNHNS, SASEGT. The CDR3 DNA sequence: TGTGCCAGCAGCCCCGGGACGGACATATCCTACGAGCAGTACTTC. It yields the protein CASSPGTDISYEQYF.

The chain uses TRBV28 and TRBJ2-7, with 8 bases that match TRBD1. CDR1 is MDHEN, CDR2 SYDVKM, per germline. This CDR3 comprises 17 residues. J was trimmed by 0 bases and V by 4 bases; bases with no gene match: 11. In nucleotides, the CDR3 is TGTGCCAGCAGTTCCCCCCCCCGGACAGGGAGCTCCTACGAGCAGTACTTC. Translating it yields CASSSPPRTGSSYEQYF.

V gene TRBV2 combines with J gene TRBJ1-3; D not certain. Germline-derived CDR1 and CDR2 are SNHLY and FYNNEI. This CDR3 has 14 amino acids. Trimming left V 6 bases short and J 5 bases short, with 14 bases between. The CDR3, as DNA: TGTGCCAGCAGACCCCCTTTAGGGCGAAACACCATATATTTT. Translation gives CASRPPLGRNTIYF.

This clonotype was detected many times. The chain couples TRBV28 to TRBJ2-5; a possible D gene is TRBD1 (5 bases). The V gene lost 3 bases and the J gene lost 5 bases, with 13 bases spanning the gap. Germline V gives CDR1 MDHEN, CDR2 SYDVKM. The CDR3 sequence is 14 residues long. CDR3: CASSFQGRFETQYF. The CDR3 nucleotides read TGTGCCAGCAGTTTTCAGGGTCGGTTTGAGACCCAGTACTTC. Full variable domain (remainder filled in from reference TRBV28 and TRBJ2-5): DVKVTQSSRYLVKRTGEKVFLECVQDMDHENMFWYRQDPGLGLRLIYFSYDVKMKEKGDIPEGYSVSREKKERFSLILESASTNQTSMYLCASSFQGRFETQYFGPGTRLLVL.

The table lists this clonotype with many counts. The V and J genes are TRBV29-1 and TRBJ1-2; TRBD1 matches 7 bases. Looked up from germline, CDR1 is SQVTM and CDR2 is ANQGSEA. The CDR3 is made up of 13 amino acids. After removal of 6 bases from V and 4 bases from J, the junction contained 8 bases not matched to a gene. The CDR3 loop is CSVAGGAPYGYTF. CDR3 sequence (DNA): TGCAGCGTGGCAGGGGGGGCCCCCTATGGCTACACCTTC.

This clonotype was observed at least ten times. The rearrangement links TRBV20-1 to TRBJ2-5; D is possibly TRBD2 (6 bases). V was cut by 1 base and J by 2 bases, with 8 bases left in between. Germline V gene sequence: CDR1 DFQATT, CDR2 SNEGSKA (reference sequence). The CDR3 has 13 residues. CDR3 sequence (DNA): TGCAGTGCTAGAGTAGCGGTACAAGAGACCCAGTACTTC. Protein sequence: CSARVAVQETQYF.

This clonotype has at least ten counts. The chain joins TRBV15 to TRBJ2-3; D not resolved. The germline gives CDR1 LNHNV, CDR2 YYDKDF (reference sequence). The CDR3 consists of 13 residues. Trimming pared 1 base from V and 2 bases from J, leaving 4 bases between. The CDR3 DNA reads TGTGCCACCAGCAGAGGGTCCACAGATACGCAGTATTTT. Protein: CATSRGSTDTQYF.

This clonotype showed up many times. The chain combines TRBV2 with TRBJ1-1; TRBD1 might be the D (5 bases). The V end was cut by 10 bases, the J end by 3 bases, with 12 bases between. The CDR3 extends over 12 amino acids. Looked up from germline, CDR1 is SNHLY and CDR2 is FYNNEI. The CDR3 coding sequence is TGTGCCACTCAGGGCCAGGACACTGAAGCTTTCTTT. Its protein is CATQGQDTEAFF.

This clonotype showed up just a few times. The chain joins TRBV6-1 to TRBJ1-2; D not certain. The germline gives CDR1 MNHNS, CDR2 SASEGT. The CDR3 runs to 14 residues. Trimming took 5 bases from V and 4 from J, leaving 14 bases between them. Here the CDR3 DNA reads TGTGCCAGCAGTTCCCGGGGAGTCGGCTATGGCTACACCTTC. Protein product: CASSSRGVGYGYTF.

Many counts were recorded for this clonotype. The chain joins TRBV28 to TRBJ2-7; 7 positions agree with TRBD2. The CDR3 loop spans 13 amino acids. The trim removed 11 bases at V and 4 bases at J, leaving 11 bases unmatched. Germline V CDR1 and CDR2: MDHEN, SYDVKM. This chain's CDR3 is CALRASGSYEQYF. The DNA of the CDR3 is TGTGCCCTCCGGGCTAGCGGCAGTTACGAGCAGTACTTC.

This clonotype showed up just a few times. The chain is built from TRBV9 and TRBJ2-1, with D possibly matching TRBD1 (6 bases). CDR1 is SGDLS and CDR2 is YYNGEE in the germline V gene. CDR3 length: 16 residues. The V gene lost 4 bases and the J gene lost 4 bases, with 18 bases spanning the gap. Here the CDR3 DNA reads TGTGCCAGCAGCCTTGATCAGACAGGCCGGTACAATGAGCAGTTCTTC. Residues: CASSLDQTGRYNEQFF.

This clonotype has more than one count but fewer than ten. V usage is TRBV20-1 and J usage is TRBJ1-1; D perhaps matches TRBD1 (6 bases). The CDR3 contains 13 residues. Trimming took 5 bases from V and 6 from J, leaving 16 bases between them. Germline loops: CDR1 DFQATT, CDR2 SNEGSKA (reference sequence). In DNA form, the CDR3 reads TGCAGTGCTTACTCTACAGGGCTGGCTGAAGCTTTCTTT. It is translated as CSAYSTGLAEAFF.

This clonotype was counted many times. The chain links TRBV9 to TRBJ2-1; weak D call: TRBD1 (5 bases). Trimming left V 0 bases short and J 2 bases short, with 12 bases between. Per germline, CDR1 SGDLS and CDR2 YYNGEE. The CDR3 extends over 16 amino acids. This CDR3 reads CASSVADSRAYNEQFF. DNA for the CDR3: TGTGCCAGCAGCGTAGCTGACAGTCGGGCCTACAATGAGCAGTTCTTC.